The sample holds many counts of the clone carrying this TCR beta chain. Its antigen is as yet unknown. This entry belongs to a study of T-cell reconstitution after alpha-beta-depleted transplantation in children. Study results and caveats: As was reported, about two months after transplant, alpha-beta T cells came from several hundred expanded graft clones. Certain patients had high TCRbeta diversity at day 60, and it came from recipient T cells and thymic progenitors that survived. At the one-year point after transplant, T-cell counts and TCRbeta diversity were found to come mostly from T cells that had been newly produced.

Unique molecular identifiers were incorporated when the TCRbeta library was constructed. From the PCR reads, TCRdb called clonotypes with MiXCR, one entry per CDR3 protein. The data contain about 580,000 distinct CDR3 sequences, roughly 24% of them singletons. Germline CDR1 and CDR2: KGHSH and LQKENI. The CDR3 is 16 residues long. The V and J ends lost 3 bases and 0 bases, in that order; junction bases with no gene match: 6. This receptor was taken from a boy in the first two years of life who had a stem cell transplant for acute myeloid leukemia, so the T cells may come from the graft donor. The input for sequencing was PBMCs, mostly from graft donor cells, taken 360 days after TCRalphabeta/CD19-depleted stem cell transplant. V gene TRBV18 combines with J gene TRBJ2-3, with 7 positions matching TRBD1. CDR3 residues: CASSPGQKTSTDTQYF. The CDR3 bases are TGTGCCAGCTCACCGGGACAGAAGACTAGCACAGATACGCAGTATTTT.